Listed here are 20 T cell receptor beta chains from one sample, sequenced in a study of T cells in Graves' hyperthyroidism and ophthalmopathy. RNA transcripts served as the template for amplifying TCR beta CDR3 regions. The HTBI primer set drove a first-round RT-PCR of the TCR CDR3. TCRdb called the multiplex PCR reads again in MiXCR, with one record for every CDR3 protein. The table shows under 250,000 distinct CDR3 sequences, with around 25% occurring only once. Material: blood. These receptors originate from a woman aged 40 to 49 with Graves' ophthalmopathy.

The chain has TRBV2 and TRBJ2-5, with TRBD1 matching over 8 bases. The CDR3 consists of 14 residues. Germline CDR1 is SNHLY and CDR2 is FYNNEI. With 6 bases clipped from V and 3 bases from J, the junction kept 6 bases outside the gene matches. Here the CDR3 DNA reads TGTGCCAGCAGAGCAAGGACAGGGAAAGAGACCCAGTACTTC. Translation: CASRARTGKETQYF.

This clonotype was detected ten times or more. The rearrangement joins TRBV7-8 to TRBJ1-5; 10 bases are shared with TRBD1. The CDR3 covers 14 residues. V trimming: 6 bases; J trimming: 7 bases; junction bases outside the gene matches: 6. Germline CDR1 SGHVS, CDR2 FQNEAQ. Written as DNA, the CDR3 is TGTGCCAGCAGTTCAGGACAGGGGGGCCAGCCCCAGCATTTT. The encoded protein is CASSSGQGGQPQHF.

The chain recombines TRBV24-1 with TRBJ2-5; 8 bases fit TRBD2. Germline V CDR1 and CDR2: KGHDR, SFDVKD. V dropped 9 bases and J dropped 0; count of bases not matched to a gene: 11. The CDR3 has 16 amino acids. The DNA for the CDR3 is TGTGCCACCGCTATAAGACTAGCGAGAAACCAAGAGACCCAGTACTTC. The encoded protein is CATAIRLARNQETQYF.

In this sample, this clonotype turned up many times. The V call is TRBV30, the J call TRBJ2-5; D remains ambiguous. Trimming cost V 4 bases and J 5 bases, with 11 bases left between them. Germline V gene lookup returns CDR1 GTSNPN and CDR2 SVGIG (reference sequence). The CDR3 loop spans 12 amino acids. CDR3 sequence reads: CAWTRALETQYF. CDR3 DNA sequence: TGTGCCTGGACCCGGGCCCTGGAGACCCAGTACTTC.

This clonotype was picked up many times. The chain recombines TRBV6-5 with TRBJ1-1; 9 positions agree with TRBD1. Germline assignment: CDR1 MNHEY and CDR2 SVGAGI. The CDR3 sequence is 16 residues long. V gave up 0 bases and J gave up 1 base; unmatched junction bases: 3. CDR3 sequence (DNA): TGTGCCAGCAGTTACTCGGCGGGACAGGGGAACACTGAAGCTTTCTTT. It codes for CASSYSAGQGNTEAFF.

This clonotype appeared many times. The chain recombines TRBV24-1 with TRBJ1-1; weak D call: TRBD1 (5 bases). V was pared by 4 bases and J by 3 bases, with 11 bases between. The CDR3 extends over 14 amino acids. CDR1 KGHDR and CDR2 SFDVKD come from the germline V gene. The chain's CDR3 is CATSDAGRDTEAFF. The CDR3 bases are TGTGCCACCAGTGACGCAGGGAGGGACACTGAAGCTTTCTTT.

This clonotype was counted only a few times. The V and J genes are TRBV2 and TRBJ2-7; TRBD1 or TRBD2 may be the D gene (5 bases each). Germline CDR1 SNHLY, CDR2 FYNNEI. This CDR3 has 15 amino acids. Trimming pared 2 bases from V and 2 bases from J, leaving 13 bases between. The CDR3 region is CASSESLGPTYEQYF. As DNA, the CDR3 is TGTGCCAGCAGTGAAAGTCTGGGACCCACCTACGAGCAGTACTTC.

This clonotype came up many times. The rearrangement joins TRBV4-2 to TRBJ2-7; TRBD2 might be the D (6 bases). The germline V gene encodes CDR1 LGHNA and CDR2 YNFKEQ. The V and J ends lost 1 base and 0 bases respectively, with 10 bases between them. The CDR3 is made up of 15 amino acids. The CDR3: CASSQAGSSSYEQYF. As DNA, the CDR3 is TGTGCCAGCAGCCAAGCCGGGAGTTCCTCCTACGAGCAGTACTTC.

This clonotype was seen at least ten times. This chain connects TRBV24-1 to TRBJ1-5; D is unresolved. Germline CDR1 is KGHDR and CDR2 is SFDVKD. The CDR3 has 14 amino acids. V gave up 5 bases and J gave up 0 bases, with 7 bases separating them. Written as DNA, the CDR3 is TGTGCCACCAGTGTTGGGGATAGCAATCAGCCCCAGCATTTT. This gives the protein CATSVGDSNQPQHF.

V usage is TRBV10-2 and J usage is TRBJ2-7, with D perhaps given as TRBD1 or TRBD2 (5 bases each). V shed 0 bases and J shed 6 bases, with 9 bases lying between them. Germline lookup yields CDR1 WSHSY and CDR2 SAAADI. The CDR3 length is 13 residues. DNA for the CDR3: TGCGCCAGCAGTGAGTCTCTTGGGGGCGAGCAGTACTTC. This sequence encodes CASSESLGGEQYF.

There are many counts of this clonotype. The J gene is TRBJ1-5, the V gene TRBV11-2, with 10 bases that match TRBD1. The CDR3 is 16 residues long. With 4 bases clipped from V and 0 bases from J, the junction kept 3 bases outside the gene matches. From germline, CDR1 is SGHAT and CDR2 FQNNGV. Here the CDR3 DNA reads TGTGCCAGCAGCTGGACAGGGGGGTATAGCAATCAGCCCCAGCATTTT. The encoded protein is CASSWTGGYSNQPQHF.

Comments on this clonotype: At one boundary the junction diverges from the germline segment, which might be a read error. V usage is TRBV7-8 and J usage is TRBJ2-5, with 7 bases aligning to TRBD2. Germline V lookup: CDR1 SGHVS, CDR2 FQNEAQ. There are 14 residues in the CDR3. Written as DNA, the CDR3 is TGTGCCAGCAGAGCCCGAGGGGCGGGGGAGACGCAGTACTTC. This gives the protein CASRARGAGETQYF.

The chain combines TRBV28 with TRBJ2-2, with 7 positions matching TRBD1. Germline lookup yields CDR1 MDHEN and CDR2 SYDVKM. The CDR3 spans 16 residues. The V gene end was trimmed by 6 bases and the J gene end by 2 bases; junction bases not matched to a gene: 9. CDR3 sequence reads: CASRPTTGTNTGELFF. CDR3 in DNA: TGTGCCAGCAGGCCCACGACAGGGACCAACACCGGGGAGCTGTTTTTT.

This rearrangement joins TRBV20-1 to TRBJ2-4; D not resolved. Germline CDR1 DFQATT, CDR2 SNEGSKA (reference sequence). The CDR3 runs 15 residues. Trimming removed 4 bases at V and 0 bases at J, with 13 bases between. Here the CDR3 DNA reads TGCAGTGCTAATTGTTCGTCTTTAGCCAAAAACATTCAGTACTTC. Translated: CSANCSSLAKNIQYF.

This clonotype was counted ten times or more. This chain uses TRBV2 with TRBJ1-6; maybe TRBD1 (6 bases). CDR3 length: 14 amino acids. The germline V gene encodes CDR1 SNHLY and CDR2 FYNNEI. V gave up 7 bases and J gave up 9 bases, with 16 bases separating them. In DNA, the CDR3 is TGTGCCAGCACCCCAAGGGGGGAGAGTTCACCCCTCCACTTT. Translated: CASTPRGESSPLHF.

The chain joins TRBV11-1 to TRBJ1-1, with D unresolved. Germline lookup yields CDR1 SGHAT and CDR2 FQDESV (reference sequence). This CDR3 has 12 amino acids. V was pared by 3 bases and J by 6 bases, with 8 bases between. CDR3: CASSFQRAEAFF. CDR3 DNA: TGTGCCAGCAGCTTTCAGCGGGCTGAAGCTTTCTTT.

This clonotype was seen only a few times. The V gene is TRBV18, the J gene TRBJ1-1; D may be TRBD1 (6 bases). This CDR3 has 13 residues. V was trimmed by 6 bases and J by 7 bases, leaving 15 bases between them. Germline assignment: CDR1 KGHSH and CDR2 LQKENI. CDR3 DNA: TGTGCCAGCTCCCCCGGGGGGCTTCTTGAAGCTTTCTTT. Its translation is CASSPGGLLEAFF.

This clonotype has a count of ten or more. The rearrangement links TRBV27 to TRBJ1-5; D gene ambiguous. Trimming took 3 bases from V and 7 from J, leaving 10 bases between them. This CDR3 is built from 13 residues. CDR1 MNHEY and CDR2 SMNVEV come from the germline V gene (reference sequence). The CDR3 DNA reads TGTGCCAGCAGTTTGCAGGAGATGCAGCCCCAGCATTTT. Amino acids: CASSLQEMQPQHF.

This clonotype was observed many times. A junction boundary mismatches the germline segment, possibly from a read error. The CDR3 reads CASNLGRASYEQYF. In DNA form, the CDR3 reads TGTGCCAGCAATTTAGGGCGAGCCTCTTACGAGCAGTACTTC. The rearrangement joins TRBV27 to TRBJ2-7; D ambiguous. CDR1 is MNHEY and CDR2 is SMNVEV in the germline V gene (reference sequence). The CDR3 has 14 amino acids.

The rearrangement links TRBV7-6 to TRBJ2-5, with TRBD2 matching 7 bases. The CDR3 loop spans 15 amino acids. The germline V gene encodes CDR1 SGHVS and CDR2 FNYEAQ. V trimming: 5 bases; J trimming: 1 base; junction bases outside the gene matches: 7. CDR3 residues: CASSLRGGGQETQYF. Here the CDR3 DNA reads TGTGCCAGCAGCCTCCGGGGCGGGGGCCAAGAGACCCAGTACTTC.